This TCR beta chain was obtained from a study of OX40 agonist ivuxolimab in advanced cancers. Study background: The drug used for patients, ivuxolimab, was an agonistic anti-OX40 (CD134) antibody. At 0.01 to 10 mg/kg, ivuxolimab was administered intravenously to patients every 2 weeks. Study observations and caveats: Those patients achieving a partial response at 0.1-3.0 mg/kg showed among the lowest clonal expansion.

The germline gives CDR1 LGHNA, CDR2 YNFKEQ. The V segment lost 1 base and the J segment 7 bases; nucleotides outside the gene matches: 2. CDR3 length equals 15 residues. The investigators sampled blood at baseline, at cycle 4 day 1, and at cycle 7 day 1. Comments on this clone: Its antigen is not known.

The table came from immunoSEQ multiplex PCR; TCRdb's copy has only in-frame clones and leaves some out. The table shows about 90,000 clones, with roughly 89% occurring only once. Sequences were derived from CD4+ or CD8+ T cells sorted from blood, sampled in a trial of the OX40 agonist ivuxolimab. This chain joins TRBV4-2 and TRBJ2-1; 12 bases map to TRBD2. The sequence was obtained from an adult with an advanced solid tumor such as melanoma, head and neck, liver or kidney cancer. The CDR3 nucleotides read TGTGCCAGCAGCCAAGGGACTAGCGGGGCAAATGAGCAGTTCTTC. Amino acid sequence: CASSQGTSGANEQFF.